The source of this T cell receptor (beta chain) is a study of shared clonotypes between healthy human individuals. Study-level information: For every donor, three CD4 naive, three CD4 memory, two CD8 naive and one CD8 memory plates were used.

About this clone: The antigen remains undetermined.

Findings and caveats of the study: When compared with the clonotypes that were shared by all four sorted-subset donors, the non-shared clonotypes turned out to have lower generation probabilities.

Germline V CDR1 and CDR2: LGHNT, FRNRAP. V lost 5 bases and J 0 bases, leaving 11 bases between the germline ends. The CDR3 contains 16 residues. Some clones are missing from TCRdb's copy, which holds only in-frame ones; the method was immunoSEQ multiplex PCR. This table has about 1 million clones, around 74% appearing once. This receptor was taken from a man between 18 and 35 years old in good health. The chain has TRBV12-5 and TRBJ2-6; D remains ambiguous. What was sequenced was memory CD4+ T cells sorted from blood. Subset given: CD45RA-negative fraction. This CDR3 is CASGPDLSSGANVLTF. The CDR3 bases are TGTGCTAGTGGTCCCGACCTTAGCTCTGGGGCCAACGTCCTGACTTTC.